Each of the 31 T cell receptor beta chains below was sequenced from the same sample in a study of shared clonotypes between healthy human individuals. Libraries were prepared by immunoSEQ multiplex PCR; TCRdb keeps only in-frame clonotypes and omits some of them. Here the sample spans about 600,000 clones, around 81% being singletons. The sample consisted of PBMCs. All receptors come from a woman aged 40 to 49 in good health. Some clones in this sample may be carry-over from other donors' samples.

Regarding this clone: A far larger clone is a single base away, which makes a read error likely. This chain links TRBV11-3 with TRBJ1-4; possible D gene TRBD1, 5 bases. From germline, CDR1 is SGHNT and CDR2 YENEEA. V lost 4 bases to trimming and J lost 8 bases, with 11 bases between them. The CDR3 is made up of 13 amino acids. CDR3 protein: CASSSGRGEKLFF. CDR3 bases: TGTGCCAGCAGCTCCGGACGGGGGGAAAAACTGTTTTTT.

The chain employs TRBV15 and TRBJ2-7, with a weak D call TRBD2 (5 bases). This CDR3 is 13 amino acids long. Germline-derived CDR1 and CDR2 are LNHNV and YYDKDF (reference sequence). V lost 3 bases and J lost 4, with 10 bases in between. CDR3 region: CATSREQRYEQYF. CDR3 DNA sequence: TGTGCCACCAGCAGGGAACAGCGGTACGAGCAGTACTTC.

The CDR3: CASSPGLAGVGEQYF. The CDR3 DNA reads as TGCGCCAGCAGCCCGGGACTAGCGGGAGTGGGCGAGCAGTACTTC. V gene TRBV5-1 combines with J gene TRBJ2-7, with 14 bases fitting TRBD2. The junction had 6 bases not matched to a gene; V was cut back by 4 bases and J by 6 bases. Germline CDR1 is SGHRS and CDR2 is YFSETQ. The CDR3 spans 15 residues.

The chain couples TRBV7-9 to TRBJ1-2, with a possible D match to TRBD1 (5 bases). CDR1 SEHNR and CDR2 FQNEAQ come from the germline V gene (reference sequence). This CDR3 spans 14 amino acids. V was trimmed by 5 bases and J by 2 bases, leaving 12 bases between them. The DNA for the CDR3 is TGTGCCAGCAGCAAAAGACAGACAAACTATGGCTACACCTTC. Translation: CASSKRQTNYGYTF.

The genes are TRBV15 and TRBJ2-1; no firm D call. The V end was cut by 0 bases, the J end by 0 bases, with 12 bases between. CDR3 length equals 17 residues. The V gene's germline CDR1 is LNHNV and CDR2 YYDKDF (reference sequence). The CDR3 bases are TGTGCCACCAGCAGAGACCCCATGGGCAGCTCCTACAATGAGCAGTTCTTC. Protein product: CATSRDPMGSSYNEQFF.

The chain carries TRBV5-1 and TRBJ1-4; no clear D gene. Trimming cost V 0 bases and J 4 bases, with 13 bases left between them. CDR1 and CDR2 (germline): SGHRS, YFSETQ. The CDR3 is 16 residues long. The CDR3 DNA follows: TGCGCCAGCAGCTTGGACTGGACGGCCTATAATGAAAAACTGTTTTTT. Residues: CASSLDWTAYNEKLFF.

The rearrangement uses TRBV19 and TRBJ2-2; no definite D call. The CDR3 is 13 residues long. V was clipped by 4 bases and J by 0 bases, with 3 bases between them. CDR1 and CDR2 (germline): LNHDA, SQIVND (reference sequence). As DNA, the CDR3 is TGTGCCAGTAGTAGCCCGAACACCGGGGAGCTGTTTTTT. Translation gives CASSSPNTGELFF.

DNA for the CDR3: TGCGCCAGCAGCTGGACAGGGGGCGAACACGACGAGCAGTACTTC. This sequence encodes CASSWTGGEHDEQYF. The chain recombines TRBV5-1 with TRBJ2-7; TRBD1 matches 11 bases. The V segment lost 3 bases and the J segment 5 bases; nucleotides outside the gene matches: 7. Germline V CDR1 and CDR2: SGHRS, YFSETQ. This CDR3 region has 15 residues.

This clone has only one observation. This chain connects TRBV19 to TRBJ2-7, with a weak D call TRBD2 (5 bases). In germline, CDR1 is LNHDA, CDR2 SQIVND (reference sequence). The CDR3 loop spans 13 amino acids. The V end was cut by 6 bases, the J end by 6 bases, with 15 bases between. This CDR3 reads CASRDLSSTEQYF. CDR3 sequence (DNA): TGTGCCAGTAGGGACTTATCATCTACCGAGCAGTACTTC.

The chain recombines TRBV29-1 with TRBJ2-5; tentative D call: TRBD2 (6 bases). The CDR3 contains 12 residues. V lost 7 bases and J 5 bases, leaving 14 bases between the germline ends. Per germline, CDR1 SQVTM and CDR2 ANQGSEA. The CDR3 sequence is CSAWRGRETQYF. CDR3 nucleotides: TGCAGCGCCTGGAGGGGACGGGAGACCCAGTACTTC.

The CDR3 is CASSYSSGRADTQYF. CDR3 in DNA: TGTGCCAGCAGTTACTCTAGCGGGAGGGCAGATACGCAGTATTTT. The chain combines TRBV6-6 with TRBJ2-3; 11 bases map to TRBD2. Germline trimming cut 0 bases from V and 4 bases from J; bases unmatched to any gene: 0. Germline values: CDR1 MNHNY, CDR2 SVGAGI (reference sequence). CDR3 length: 15 amino acids.

The chain joins TRBV2 to TRBJ1-4, with TRBD1 matching 7 bases. The J segment lost 5 bases and the V segment lost 3 bases, leaving 3 bases of the junction unmatched. Per germline, CDR1 SNHLY and CDR2 FYNNEI. The CDR3 has 14 residues. The CDR3 sequence: CASSETGLNEKLFF. CDR3 nucleotides: TGTGCCAGCAGTGAGACAGGGTTAAATGAAAAACTGTTTTTT.

This chain connects TRBV7-9 to TRBJ2-7; either TRBD1 or TRBD2 may supply D (7 bases each). Trimming pared 4 bases from V and 5 bases from J, leaving 18 bases between. Germline-derived CDR1 and CDR2 are SEHNR and FQNEAQ (reference sequence). The CDR3 length is 15 residues. The DNA of the CDR3 is TGTGCCAGCAGCTCAGAGGGAGGGGGCCGGGACGAGCAGTACTTC. Translating it yields CASSSEGGGRDEQYF. Complete variable domain (other parts from reference TRBV7-9 and TRBJ2-7): DTGVSQNPRHKITKRGQNVTFRCDPISEHNRLYWYRQTLGQGPEFLTYFQNEAQLEKSRLLSDRFSAERPKGSFSTLEIQRTEQGDSAMYLCASSSEGGGRDEQYFGPGTRLTVT.

The V and J genes are TRBV30 and TRBJ1-6; D is possibly TRBD1 (5 bases). CDR3 size: 13 residues. The germline V and J ends were trimmed by 7 bases and 6 bases, with 13 bases remaining between them. The V gene's germline CDR1 is GTSNPN and CDR2 SVGIG (reference sequence). CDR3: CAYVRDLNSPLHF. The CDR3 DNA reads TGTGCCTACGTCCGGGACCTTAATTCACCCCTCCACTTT. Looking up the rest from reference TRBV30 and TRBJ1-6 gives the full variable domain: SQTIHQWPATLVQPVGSPLSLECTVEGTSNPNLYWYRQAAGRGLQLLFYSVGIGQISSEVPQNLSASRPQDRQFILSSKKLLLSDSGFYLCAYVRDLNSPLHFGNGTRLTVT.

The CDR3 here is CASSEEGQRTGNTIYF. CDR3 coding DNA: TGTGCCAGCAGTGAAGAAGGACAGCGAACTGGAAACACCATATATTTT. The chain carries TRBV2 and TRBJ1-3, with D perhaps matching TRBD1 (6 bases). Germline V gene lookup returns CDR1 SNHLY and CDR2 FYNNEI. The CDR3 has 16 residues. Trimming took off 1 base at V and 2 bases at J, with 12 bases between the two ends.

The chain joins TRBV19 to TRBJ2-1; possibly TRBD2 for D (5 bases). The CDR3 loop spans 16 amino acids. Trimming shortened V by 2 bases and J by 0 bases, and 11 bases separated the two germline ends. The germline CDR1 and CDR2 sequences are LNHDA and SQIVND (reference sequence). The CDR3 DNA is TGTGCCAGTAGTATATGGGAGCCGCCCTCCTACAATGAGCAGTTCTTC. This codes for CASSIWEPPSYNEQFF.

The V and J genes are TRBV4-3 and TRBJ2-5; D might be TRBD1 (6 bases). This CDR3 region has 16 residues. Germline V CDR1 and CDR2: LGHNA, YSLEER. The ends were cut back, 4 bases at V and 1 base at J, with 16 bases in the middle. In DNA form, the CDR3 reads TGCGCCAGCAGCCCATCAAACACCAGGGGCCAAGAGACCCAGTACTTC. Translation gives CASSPSNTRGQETQYF.

The gene calls are TRBV19 and TRBJ2-1; 8 bases are a match to TRBD2. The V and J ends lost 6 bases and 0 bases, in that order; junction bases with no gene match: 7. The CDR3 totals 16 residues. Germline V gives CDR1 LNHDA, CDR2 SQIVND (reference sequence). The CDR3 nucleotides read TGTGCCAGTAGGCTCTCCGGGACTAGCTCCTACAATGAGCAGTTCTTC. The encoded protein is CASRLSGTSSYNEQFF.

The genes are TRBV5-6 and TRBJ1-6; 9 bases fit TRBD1. Germline-derived CDR1 and CDR2 are SGHDT and YYEEEE. The J segment lost 10 bases and the V segment lost 4 bases, leaving 6 bases of the junction unmatched. The CDR3 has 14 residues. CDR3 residues: CASSGGQGASPLHF. Here the CDR3 DNA reads TGTGCCAGCAGCGGGGGACAGGGCGCGTCACCCCTCCACTTT.

The chain recombines TRBV4-2 with TRBJ1-3; TRBD1 matches at 11 bases. Trimming removed 4 bases from V and 7 bases from J; junction bases left unmatched: 6. CDR3 length: 15 amino acids. CDR1 and CDR2 (germline): LGHNA, YNFKEQ. This chain's CDR3 is CASSPGQGAMNTIYF. The CDR3, as DNA: TGTGCCAGCAGCCCTGGACAGGGGGCCATGAACACCATATATTTT.

This chain links TRBV29-1 with TRBJ2-7; TRBD1 aligns across 9 bases. Germline V gene lookup returns CDR1 SQVTM and CDR2 ANQGSEA. The CDR3 sequence is 14 residues long. The V segment lost 5 bases and the J segment 5 bases; nucleotides outside the gene matches: 10. For the CDR3, the DNA is TGCAGCGTTTGCCCCGGGACAGGGAGGAACGAGCAGTACTTC. It is translated as CSVCPGTGRNEQYF.

The chain recombines TRBV6-6 with TRBJ2-5, with 9 bases lining up with TRBD2. The CDR3 contains 15 residues. After removal of 3 bases from V and 4 bases from J, the junction contained 6 bases not matched to a gene. Germline lookup yields CDR1 MNHNY and CDR2 SVGAGI (reference sequence). The CDR3 loop is CASSYSGSGVETQYF. CDR3 nucleotide sequence: TGTGCCAGCAGTTATAGCGGGAGTGGGGTAGAGACCCAGTACTTC.

J is TRBJ2-7 and V is TRBV19, with 11 nucleotides matching TRBD2. Per the germline V gene, CDR1 is LNHDA and CDR2 is SQIVND (reference sequence). The CDR3 contains 15 residues. With V trimmed by 5 bases and J by 7 bases, 10 bases remained unmatched. The CDR3 is CASSPGLAEGREQYF. The CDR3, as DNA: TGTGCCAGTAGTCCGGGACTAGCGGAGGGGCGGGAGCAGTACTTC.

Concerning this clone itself: The same CDR3 is also encoded by other DNA sequences in this sample. The chain is built from TRBV7-9 and TRBJ2-7, with no clear D. With 0 bases removed from V and 1 base from J, the gap between germline ends came to 4 bases. Looked up from germline, CDR1 is SEHNR and CDR2 is FQNEAQ (reference sequence). The CDR3 has 13 residues. This CDR3 reads CASSLAGSYEQYF. The CDR3 DNA sequence: TGTGCCAGCAGCTTAGCAGGGTCCTACGAGCAGTACTTC. Full variable domain (outside the CDR3, taken from reference TRBV7-9 and TRBJ2-7): DTGVSQNPRHKITKRGQNVTFRCDPISEHNRLYWYRQTLGQGPEFLTYFQNEAQLEKSRLLSDRFSAERPKGSFSTLEIQRTEQGDSAMYLCASSLAGSYEQYFGPGTRLTVT.

The CDR3 coding sequence is TGCGCCAGTGCCAAAACTAGCGGGAGCTTCGATGAGCAGTTCTTC. Its translation: CASAKTSGSFDEQFF. The chain couples TRBV5-1 to TRBJ2-1; 11 nucleotides line up with TRBD2. With V trimmed by 8 bases and J by 8 bases, 12 bases remained unmatched. The CDR3 covers 15 residues. Germline V lookup: CDR1 SGHRS, CDR2 YFSETQ.

This clone appeared a single time. The chain recombines TRBV5-4 with TRBJ1-1; 10 nucleotides align to TRBD1. The CDR3 runs 15 residues. V gave up 3 bases and J gave up 2 bases; unmatched junction bases: 4. Germline V gene lookup returns CDR1 SGHNT and CDR2 YYREEE (reference sequence). In DNA, the CDR3 is TGTGCCAGCAGCTCCCGGACAGGGGGAAACACTGAAGCTTTCTTT. Amino acids: CASSSRTGGNTEAFF.

This chain links TRBV19 with TRBJ1-5; 10 bases align to TRBD1. Germline CDR1 and CDR2: LNHDA and SQIVND (reference sequence). CDR3 length equals 14 residues. V lost 9 bases, J lost 6 bases, and 8 bases stayed unmatched. In DNA, the CDR3 is TGTGCCAGCCGGGACAGGGGCCCCGGTCAGCCCCAGCATTTT. It translates to CASRDRGPGQPQHF.

The chain employs TRBV15 and TRBJ1-2; D uncertain. V lost 0 bases to trimming and J lost 6 bases, with 11 bases between them. Looked up from germline, CDR1 is LNHNV and CDR2 is YYDKDF (reference sequence). This CDR3 is 14 amino acids long. In nucleotides, the CDR3 is TGTGCCACCAGCAGAGATCTGAGCGGAGATGGCTACACCTTC. Residues: CATSRDLSGDGYTF.

This clone was recorded once. The sample holds other DNA sequences that translate to the same CDR3. The chain couples TRBV5-1 to TRBJ2-5, with D uncertain. This CDR3 contains 13 residues. V was cut by 4 bases and J by 2 bases, with 9 bases left in between. Germline CDR1 and CDR2: SGHRS and YFSETQ. The DNA for the CDR3 is TGCGCCAGCAGCAGGACCACACAAGAGACCCAGTACTTC. It is translated as CASSRTTQETQYF.

The V gene is TRBV18, the J gene TRBJ1-1; D is undetermined. The CDR3 consists of 13 residues. From germline, CDR1 is KGHSH and CDR2 LQKENI. V was clipped by 8 bases and J by 4 bases, with 14 bases between them. DNA of the CDR3: TGTGCCAGCCTCCCATCTGAACGCACTGAAGCTTTCTTT. Protein: CASLPSERTEAFF.

With regard to this clone: With a much larger clone just one base away, this may be a read error. This rearrangement joins TRBV2 to TRBJ2-1, with a tentative D call TRBD2 (5 bases). The V end lost 3 bases, the J end lost 0 bases, and 18 bases lay between the germline ends. The CDR3 runs to 18 residues. Germline-derived CDR1 and CDR2 are SNHLY and FYNNEI. The DNA of the CDR3 is TGTGCCAGCAGTGACCCTAGCAGGCCCGCTCTCTCCTACAATGAGCAGTTCTTC. This sequence encodes CASSDPSRPALSYNEQFF.